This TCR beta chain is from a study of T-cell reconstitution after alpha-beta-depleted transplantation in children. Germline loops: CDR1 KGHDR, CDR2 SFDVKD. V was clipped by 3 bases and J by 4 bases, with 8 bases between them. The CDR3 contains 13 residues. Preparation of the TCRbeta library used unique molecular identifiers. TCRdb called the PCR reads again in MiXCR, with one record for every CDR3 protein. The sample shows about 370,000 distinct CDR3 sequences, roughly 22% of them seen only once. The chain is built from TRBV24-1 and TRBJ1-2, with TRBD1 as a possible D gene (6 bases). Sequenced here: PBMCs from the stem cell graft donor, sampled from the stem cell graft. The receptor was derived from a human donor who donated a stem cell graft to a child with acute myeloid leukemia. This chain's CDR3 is CATSDEQGYGYTF. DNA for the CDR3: TGTGCCACCAGTGATGAACAGGGCTATGGCTACACCTTC.